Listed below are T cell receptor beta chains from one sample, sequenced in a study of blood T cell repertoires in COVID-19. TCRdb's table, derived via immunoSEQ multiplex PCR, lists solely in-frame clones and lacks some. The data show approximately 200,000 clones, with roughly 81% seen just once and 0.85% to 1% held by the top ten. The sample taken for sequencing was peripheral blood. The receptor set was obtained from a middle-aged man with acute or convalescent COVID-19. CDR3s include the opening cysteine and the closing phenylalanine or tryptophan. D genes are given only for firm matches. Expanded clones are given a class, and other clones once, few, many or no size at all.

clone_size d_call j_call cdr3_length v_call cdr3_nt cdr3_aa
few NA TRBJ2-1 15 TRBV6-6 TGTGCCAGCACGCTTTCCCAGGGGGGTTACAATGAGCAGTTCTTC CASTLSQGGYNEQFF
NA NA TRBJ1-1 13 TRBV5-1 TGCGCCAGCAGCTCGGCACTAAACACTGAAGCTTTCTTT CASSSALNTEAFF
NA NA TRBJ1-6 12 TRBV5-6 TGTGCCAGCAGCCTCCGGTTTTCACCCCTCCACTTT CASSLRFSPLHF
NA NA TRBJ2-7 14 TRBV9 TGTGCCAGCAGCATAAGCCAACAGGGCTACGAGCAGTACTTC CASSISQQGYEQYF
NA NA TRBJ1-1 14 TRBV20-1 TGCAGTGCTAGTCCCCACGACTCGGGGACTGAAGCTTTCTTT CSASPHDSGTEAFF
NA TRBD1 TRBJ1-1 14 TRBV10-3 TGTGCCATCAGGCAGGGACAGGGCTCCCCTGAAGCTTTCTTT CAIRQGQGSPEAFF
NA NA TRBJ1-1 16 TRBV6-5 TGTGCCAGCAGTTACTCGATTAACAGGATGAACACTGAAGCTTTCTTT CASSYSINRMNTEAFF
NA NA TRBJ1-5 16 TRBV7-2 TGTGCCAGCAGCCCGACCCCCGGGGACTTTGGGCAGCCCCAGCATTTT CASSPTPGDFGQPQHF
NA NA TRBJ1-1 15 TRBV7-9 TGTGCCAGCAGCTTAGTTCTTAGGGGGTTCACTGAAGCTTTCTTT CASSLVLRGFTEAFF
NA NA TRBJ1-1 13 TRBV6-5 TGTGCCAGCGAAGAGAGTACTCACACTGAAGCTTTCTTT CASEESTHTEAFF
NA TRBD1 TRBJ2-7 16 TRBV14 TGTGCCAGCAGCCACCATTCGGGGACAGGACTCTACGAGCAGTACTTC CASSHHSGTGLYEQYF
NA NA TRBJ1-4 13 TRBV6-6 TGTGCCAGCAGTTGGGGGCAAGGGGAAAAACTGTTTTTT CASSWGQGEKLFF
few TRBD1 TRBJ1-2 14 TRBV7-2 TGTGCCAGCAGCACCAGTACAGGGGCGGAAGGCTACACCTTC CASSTSTGAEGYTF
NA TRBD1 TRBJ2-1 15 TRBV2 TGTGCCAGCAGTGAAGAGACAGGGTTCGGGAATGAGCAGTTCTTC CASSEETGFGNEQFF
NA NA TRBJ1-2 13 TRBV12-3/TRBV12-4 TGTGCCAGCAGTTTTCGTCAGGGATTTGGCTACACCTTC CASSFRQGFGYTF
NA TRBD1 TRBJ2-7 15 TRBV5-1 TGCGCCAGCAGCTTGGATTCGGGACAGGGGTCTGAGCAGTACTTC CASSLDSGQGSEQYF
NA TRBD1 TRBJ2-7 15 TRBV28 TGTGCCAGCAGACTCCGCCCGACAGGGAGCCACGAGCAGTACTTC CASRLRPTGSHEQYF
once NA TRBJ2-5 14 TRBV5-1 TGCGCCAGCAGCCGAACAGGGCTCGAAGAGACCCAGTACTTC CASSRTGLEETQYF
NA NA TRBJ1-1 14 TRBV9 TGTGCCAGCAGCGTAGATCCCATGAACACTGAAGCTTTCTTT CASSVDPMNTEAFF
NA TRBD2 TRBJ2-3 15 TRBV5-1 TGCGCCAGCAGCGCTACTAGCGGGGGGGCCGATACGCAGTATTTT CASSATSGGADTQYF
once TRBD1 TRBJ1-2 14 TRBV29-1 TGCAGCGTTGATTATTTGGAGGGGGCTAACCCGTACACCTTC CSVDYLEGANPYTF
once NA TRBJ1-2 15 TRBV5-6 TGTGCCAGCAGCTTCTGGGGAATACCGGGGGGAGGCTACACCTTC CASSFWGIPGGGYTF
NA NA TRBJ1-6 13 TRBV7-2 TGTGCCACTAATTGGGGGAGGGATTCACCCCTCCACTTT CATNWGRDSPLHF
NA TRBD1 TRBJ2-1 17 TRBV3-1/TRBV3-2 TGTGCCAGCAGCCACCAAACTCGCGGGACAGGGGACAATGAGCAGTTCTTC CASSHQTRGTGDNEQFF
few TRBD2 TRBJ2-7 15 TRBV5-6 TGTGCCAGCAGCTTGGGACTAGCGGGGGCGGGCGAGCAGTACTTC CASSLGLAGAGEQYF
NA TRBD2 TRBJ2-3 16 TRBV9 TGTGCCAGCAGCGTGGGAGGGGCGACTAGCACAGATACGCAGTATTTT CASSVGGATSTDTQYF
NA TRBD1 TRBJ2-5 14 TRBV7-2 TGTGCCAGCAGCTCATTGGGACAGCAAGAGACCCAGTACTTC CASSSLGQQETQYF
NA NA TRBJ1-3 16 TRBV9 TGTGCCAGCAGCGTAGGAGGAGACAGGTCGGGAAACACCATATATTTT CASSVGGDRSGNTIYF
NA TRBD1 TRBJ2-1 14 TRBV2 TGTGCCAGCAGTGGCAGGGGGCGCGGCAATGAGCAGTTCTTC CASSGRGRGNEQFF
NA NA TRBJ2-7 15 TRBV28 TGTGCCAGCAGCACTTTTCAGGGCGCCTACTACGAGCAGTACTTC CASSTFQGAYYEQYF
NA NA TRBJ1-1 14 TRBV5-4 TGTGCCAGCAGCTTACCGGGGGAGCACACTGAAGCTTTCTTT CASSLPGEHTEAFF
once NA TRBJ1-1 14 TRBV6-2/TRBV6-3 TGTGCCAGCAGTTACCGTAGTGGAGGTAATGAAGCTTTCTTT CASSYRSGGNEAFF
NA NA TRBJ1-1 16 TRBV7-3 TGTGCCAGCAGCTTAGGGCGGACACTCATGAACACTGAAGCTTTCTTT CASSLGRTLMNTEAFF
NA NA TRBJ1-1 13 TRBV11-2 TGTGCCAGCAGCTTAGTCAGGAACACTGAAGCTTTCTTT CASSLVRNTEAFF
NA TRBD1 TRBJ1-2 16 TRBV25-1 TGTGCCAGCAGTGACCGTCCCGGGACAGGGACGGAGGGCTACACCTTC CASSDRPGTGTEGYTF
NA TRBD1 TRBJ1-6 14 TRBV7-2 TGTGCCAGCAGCTTACGACAGGGTTCGTCACCCCTCCACTTT CASSLRQGSSPLHF
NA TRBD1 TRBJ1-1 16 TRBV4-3 TGCGCCAGCAGCCAAGGGACAGGGGAAAAGAACACTGAAGCTTTCTTT CASSQGTGEKNTEAFF
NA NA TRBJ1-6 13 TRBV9 TGTGCCAGCAGCCTCCGGGATGGTTCACCCCTCCACTTT CASSLRDGSPLHF
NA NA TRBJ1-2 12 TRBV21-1 TGTGCCAGCAACCTAGCTCCGAATGGCTACACCTTC CASNLAPNGYTF
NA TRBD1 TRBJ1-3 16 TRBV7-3 TGTGCCAGCAGCAGACAGGGGGCAGGCTCTGGAAACACCATATATTTT CASSRQGAGSGNTIYF
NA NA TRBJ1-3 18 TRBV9 TGTGCCAGCAGCCCTCACACCGAGACAGGAGTCTCTGGAAACACCATATATTTT CASSPHTETGVSGNTIYF
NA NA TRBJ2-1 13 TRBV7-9 TGTGCCAGCAGCTTAGTACGGTTTAATGAGCAGTTCTTC CASSLVRFNEQFF
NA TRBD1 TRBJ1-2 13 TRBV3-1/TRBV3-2 TGTGCCAGCAGCGTTGGACAGGGCTATGGCTACACCTTC CASSVGQGYGYTF
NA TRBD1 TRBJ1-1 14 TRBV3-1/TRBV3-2 TGTGCCAGCAGCGCCCGGGACAGTAGTCGAGAAGCTTTCTTT CASSARDSSREAFF
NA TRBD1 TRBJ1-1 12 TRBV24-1 TGTGCCACCAGTGATTACAGGGGGGCCGCTTTCTTT CATSDYRGAAFF
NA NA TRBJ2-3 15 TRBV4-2 TGTGCCAGCAGCCAAGAAGGGGGGGCCCCAGATACGCAGTATTTT CASSQEGGAPDTQYF
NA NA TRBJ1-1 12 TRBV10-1 TGCGCCAGCAGTGCCGGGAACACTGAAGCTTTCTTT CASSAGNTEAFF
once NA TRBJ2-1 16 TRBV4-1 TGCGCCAGCAGCCAAGAGATGGGGGCTTTCTACAATGAGCAGTTCTTC CASSQEMGAFYNEQFF
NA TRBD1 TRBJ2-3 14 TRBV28 TGTGCCAGCAAAGGAGGACAGGGGGGAGATACGCAGTATTTT CASKGGQGGDTQYF
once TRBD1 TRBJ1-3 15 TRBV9 TGTGCCAGCAGCGACAGGGGTGGCTCTGGAAACACCATATATTTT CASSDRGGSGNTIYF
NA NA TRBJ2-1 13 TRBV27 TGTGCCAGCAGTTTAAGTCAGAACAATGAGCAGTTCTTC CASSLSQNNEQFF
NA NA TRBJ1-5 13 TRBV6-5 TGTGCCTCAAATCCTGGCATCCATCAGCCCCAGCATTTT CASNPGIHQPQHF
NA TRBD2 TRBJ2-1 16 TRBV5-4 TGTGCCAGCAGCTCCACCCCTGGTGGGGGGGTGAATGAGCAGTTCTTC CASSSTPGGGVNEQFF
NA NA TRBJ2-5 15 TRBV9 TGTGCCAGCAGCGTAGCCCCCCGAGCGGAAGAGACCCAGTACTTC CASSVAPRAEETQYF
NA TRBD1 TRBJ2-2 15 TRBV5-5 TGTGCCAGCAGCTGGGGACAGGGGCTCACCGGGGAGCTGTTTTTT CASSWGQGLTGELFF
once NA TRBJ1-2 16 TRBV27 TGTGCCAGCAGTTTATCGCAGGGACTCCCTAGCAGGGGCTACACCTTC CASSLSQGLPSRGYTF
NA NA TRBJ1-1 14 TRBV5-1 TGCGCCAGCAGCCCAGAAGACAGTCGCACTGAAGCTTTCTTT CASSPEDSRTEAFF